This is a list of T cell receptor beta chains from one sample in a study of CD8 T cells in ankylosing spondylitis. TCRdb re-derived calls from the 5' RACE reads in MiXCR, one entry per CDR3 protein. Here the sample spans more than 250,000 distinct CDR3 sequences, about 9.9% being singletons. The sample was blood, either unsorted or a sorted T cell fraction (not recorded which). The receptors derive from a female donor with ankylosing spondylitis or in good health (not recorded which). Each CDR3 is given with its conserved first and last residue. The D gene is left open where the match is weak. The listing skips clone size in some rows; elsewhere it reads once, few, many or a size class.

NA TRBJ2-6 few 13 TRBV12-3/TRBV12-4 TGTGCCAGCAGTTTAAGTGTGTCCAACGTCCTGACTTTC CASSLSVSNVLTF
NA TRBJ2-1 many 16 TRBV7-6 TGTGCCAGCAGCGACACGAGTGGGAGATCCTACAATGAGCAGTTCTTC CASSDTSGRSYNEQFF
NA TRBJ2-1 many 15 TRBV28 TGTGCCAGCAGTTTACGCAGCGCATTACGGAATGAGCAGTTCTTC CASSLRSALRNEQFF
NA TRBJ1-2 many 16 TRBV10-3 TGTGCCATCAGTGAGTCGGTCAGGCAAACCCATGACGGCTACACCTTC CAISESVRQTHDGYTF
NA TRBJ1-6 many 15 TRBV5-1 TGCGCCAGCAGCCCAGAGGGACTGTCCAATTCACCCCTCCACTTT CASSPEGLSNSPLHF
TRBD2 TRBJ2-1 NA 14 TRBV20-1 TGCAGTACGGAGCGGCCGGGACTAGCGGGAGTTCAGTTCTTC CSTERPGLAGVQFF
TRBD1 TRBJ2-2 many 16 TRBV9 TGTGCCAGCAGCGTGGGACAGGGGGCGTCCACCGGGGAGCTGTTTTTT CASSVGQGASTGELFF
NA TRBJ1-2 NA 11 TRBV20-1 TGCAGTGCTAGAGGTCCCCATGGCTACACCTTC CSARGPHGYTF
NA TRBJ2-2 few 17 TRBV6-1 TGTGCCAGCAGTGAAAGGGGACGTGGGGGCCACACCGGGGAGCTGTTTTTT CASSERGRGGHTGELFF
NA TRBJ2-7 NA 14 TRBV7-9 TGTGCCAGCAGACTAGGGACTGGGAACTACGAGCAGTACTTC CASRLGTGNYEQYF
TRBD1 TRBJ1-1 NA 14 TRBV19 TGTGCCAGTAGAACCGGGACAGGGTCTTCTGAAGCTTTCTTT CASRTGTGSSEAFF
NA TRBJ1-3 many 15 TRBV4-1 TGCGCCAGCAGCCAGTCAGACTCGACTGGAAACACCATATATTTT CASSQSDSTGNTIYF
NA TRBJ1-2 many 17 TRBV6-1 TGTGCCAGCACCTTAGGACTCCACGAAAGATCCAACTATGGCTACACCTTC CASTLGLHERSNYGYTF
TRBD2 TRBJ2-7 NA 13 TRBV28 TGTGCCAGCAAGCGGGGGGTAGTTGATGAGCAGTACTTC CASKRGVVDEQYF
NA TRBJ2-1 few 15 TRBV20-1 TGCAGTGCTAGGCCCGGGGGATTCCTCGGGAATGAGCAGTTCTTC CSARPGGFLGNEQFF
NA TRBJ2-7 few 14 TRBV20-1 TGCAGTGCTAGGCTACCCGACAGCTCCTACGAGCAGTACTTC CSARLPDSSYEQYF
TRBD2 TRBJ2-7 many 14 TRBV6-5 TGTGCCAGCAGTTACGTCTTCCCGGGAGGCGAGCAGTACTTC CASSYVFPGGEQYF
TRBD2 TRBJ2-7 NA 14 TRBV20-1 TGCAGTGCCAGACCAGGGACTAGCGGGTACGAGCAGTACTTC CSARPGTSGYEQYF
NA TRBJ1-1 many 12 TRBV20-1 TGCAGTGCTCAAACAGTGAACACTGAAGCTTTCTTT CSAQTVNTEAFF
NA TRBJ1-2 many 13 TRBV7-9 TGTGCCAGCAGCCCTCTGGCCCCGGACGGCTACACCTTC CASSPLAPDGYTF
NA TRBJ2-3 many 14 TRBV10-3 TGTGCCATCAGTGAGTCACAGGGAGCAGATACGCAGTATTTT CAISESQGADTQYF
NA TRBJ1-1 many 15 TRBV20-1 TGCAGTGCTAGGAATCGTATTCCCGTTGGGACTGAAGCTTTCTTT CSARNRIPVGTEAFF
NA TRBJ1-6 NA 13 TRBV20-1 TGCAGTGCTAGAGATCTGACAGCTTCACCCCTCCACTTT CSARDLTASPLHF
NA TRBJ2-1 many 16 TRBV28 TGTGCCAGCAGTTTATACAGGTCCCCCTCCTACAATGAGCAGTTCTTC CASSLYRSPSYNEQFF
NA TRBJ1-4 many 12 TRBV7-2 TGTGCCAGCAGCGCAGGGGTTGAAAAACTGTTTTTT CASSAGVEKLFF
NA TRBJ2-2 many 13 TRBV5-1 TGCGCCAGCAGCACACAGGGAACCGGGGAGCTGTTTTTT CASSTQGTGELFF
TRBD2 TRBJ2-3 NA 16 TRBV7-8 TGTGCCAGCAGCTTAGCCCCGCGGGGGGGGATAGATACGCAGTATTTT CASSLAPRGGIDTQYF
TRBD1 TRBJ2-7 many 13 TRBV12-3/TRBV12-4 TGTGCCAGCACCACAGGGGGAGGCTACGAGCAGTACTTC CASTTGGGYEQYF
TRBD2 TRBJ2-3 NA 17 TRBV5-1 TGCGCCAGCAGCTTAGAGACTAGCGGGAGGTGGACAGATACGCAGTATTTT CASSLETSGRWTDTQYF
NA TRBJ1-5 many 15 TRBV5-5 TGTGCCAGCAGCTTGACAGCTACTAGCAATCAGCCCCAGCATTTT CASSLTATSNQPQHF
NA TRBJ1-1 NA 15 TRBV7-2 TGTGCCAGCAGCTTGCAAACAGGGAGCGGTACTGAAGCTTTCTTT CASSLQTGSGTEAFF
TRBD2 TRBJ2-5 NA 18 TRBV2 TGTGCCAGCTGTTTACGGGCCAGCCCGGGACTAGCGGGACCTTTCCAGTACTTC CASCLRASPGLAGPFQYF
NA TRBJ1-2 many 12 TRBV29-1 TGCAGCGTTTCCCACAGGGACTATGGCTACACCTTC CSVSHRDYGYTF
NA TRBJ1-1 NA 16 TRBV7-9 TGTGCCAGCAGCTCGCCCTCAAGACGCATGAACACTGAAGCTTTCTTT CASSSPSRRMNTEAFF
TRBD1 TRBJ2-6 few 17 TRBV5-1 TGCGCCAGCAGCCTCGGGACAGGGTTCTCTGGGGCCAACGTCCTGACTTTC CASSLGTGFSGANVLTF
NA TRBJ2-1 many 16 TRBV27 TGTGCCAGCAGTTTATCAGGGCCCAGTTCCTACAATGAGCAGTTCTTC CASSLSGPSSYNEQFF
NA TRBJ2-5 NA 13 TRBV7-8 TGTGCCAGCAGCTTCGAGCGAGTGGACACCCAGTACTTC CASSFERVDTQYF
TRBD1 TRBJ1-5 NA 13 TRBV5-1 TGCGCCAGCAGCTTGGGGACAGGGCGGCCCCAGCATTTT CASSLGTGRPQHF
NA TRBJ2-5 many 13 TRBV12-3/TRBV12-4 TGTGCCAGCAGATTGATGGTGGGCGAGACCCAGTACTTC CASRLMVGETQYF
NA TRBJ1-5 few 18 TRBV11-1 TGTGCCAGCAGCTATAGACGGGACCACGGATTGAGGAATCAGCCCCAGCATTTT CASSYRRDHGLRNQPQHF
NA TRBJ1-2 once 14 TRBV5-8 TGTGCCAGCAACCGGAGGCCAGCGGCTCGTGGCTACACCTTC CASNRRPAARGYTF
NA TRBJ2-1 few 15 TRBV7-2 TGTGCCAGCAGCCGTGGGTCCCAGTCCTACAATGAGCAGTTCTTC CASSRGSQSYNEQFF
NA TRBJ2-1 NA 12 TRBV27 TGTGCCATCAGTAGGGGACTCCATGAGCAGTTCTTC CAISRGLHEQFF
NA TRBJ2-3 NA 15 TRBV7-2 TGTGCCAGCAGCTTAACTAGGACCTACACAGATACGCAGTATTTT CASSLTRTYTDTQYF
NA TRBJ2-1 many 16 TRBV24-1 TGTGCCACCAGTGCACGCGACAGGTGGGATATCAATGAGCAGTTCTTC CATSARDRWDINEQFF